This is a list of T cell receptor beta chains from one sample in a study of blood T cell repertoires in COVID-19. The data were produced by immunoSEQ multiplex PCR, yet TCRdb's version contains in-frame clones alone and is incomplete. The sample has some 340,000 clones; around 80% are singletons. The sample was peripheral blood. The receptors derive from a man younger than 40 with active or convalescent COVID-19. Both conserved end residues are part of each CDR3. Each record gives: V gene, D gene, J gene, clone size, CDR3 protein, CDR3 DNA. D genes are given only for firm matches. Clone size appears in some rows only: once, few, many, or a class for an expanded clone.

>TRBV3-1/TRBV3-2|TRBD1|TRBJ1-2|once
CASSQLPGQGSGYTF
TGTGCCAGCAGCCAGTTGCCGGGACAGGGTTCTGGCTACACCTTC
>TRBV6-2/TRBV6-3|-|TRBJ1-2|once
CASSYGTFPYGYTF
TGTGCCAGCAGTTACGGGACATTTCCCTATGGCTACACCTTC
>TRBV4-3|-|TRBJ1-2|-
CASSQDVLDSYGYTF
TGCGCCAGCAGCCAAGATGTGTTAGATAGCTATGGCTACACCTTC
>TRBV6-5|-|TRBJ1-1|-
CASEGRGEAFF
TGTGCCAGCGAGGGGAGGGGTGAAGCTTTCTTT
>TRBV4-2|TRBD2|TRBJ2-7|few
CASSQDGRERYEQYF
TGTGCCAGCAGCCAAGACGGGCGGGAGCGGTACGAGCAGTACTTC
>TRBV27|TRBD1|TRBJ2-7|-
CASSYHRGEQYF
TGTGCCAGCAGTTATCACAGGGGCGAGCAGTACTTC
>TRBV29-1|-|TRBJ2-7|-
CSVERGTYEQYF
TGCAGCGTTGAAAGGGGTACCTACGAGCAGTACTTC
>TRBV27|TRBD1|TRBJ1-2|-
CASSRDRWYGYTF
TGTGCCAGCAGCCGGGACAGGTGGTATGGCTACACCTTC
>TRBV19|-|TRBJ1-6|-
CASKSRQNNSPLHF
TGTGCCAGTAAATCTCGACAGAATAATTCACCCCTCCACTTT
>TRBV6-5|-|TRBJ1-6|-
CASSYSVNSPLHF
TGTGCCAGCAGTTACTCCGTAAATTCACCCCTCCACTTT
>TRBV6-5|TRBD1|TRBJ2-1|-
CASSYYAQGIHEQFF
TGTGCCAGCAGTTACTACGCACAGGGGATCCATGAGCAGTTCTTC
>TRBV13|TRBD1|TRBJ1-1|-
CASSLGRDSEAFF
TGTGCCAGCAGCTTAGGCAGGGACAGTGAAGCTTTCTTT
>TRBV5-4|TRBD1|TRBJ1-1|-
CASSPRTGPNTEAFF
TGTGCCAGCAGCCCACGGACAGGGCCGAACACTGAAGCTTTCTTT
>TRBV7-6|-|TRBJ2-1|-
CASSRGTEDNEQFF
TGTGCCAGCAGCCGCGGGACAGAGGACAATGAGCAGTTCTTC
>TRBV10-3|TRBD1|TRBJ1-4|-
CAISESSTGGSEKLFF
TGTGCCATCAGTGAGTCGAGTACAGGGGGCTCTGAAAAACTGTTTTTT
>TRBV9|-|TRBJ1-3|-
CASSALGNTIYF
TGTGCCAGCAGCGCCCTAGGAAACACCATATATTTT